One and the same sample provided the 17 T cell receptor beta chains below, sequenced in a study of cytomegalovirus exposure and HLA in healthy donors. Using immunoSEQ multiplex PCR, the repertoire was profiled, and TCRdb retains in-frame clones only, with some absent. In the table there are around 52,000 clones, about 92% of which are singletons. Sample: PBMCs. These receptor sequences come from a woman aged 18-29 years in good health and CMV-seronegative.

This clone was recorded only once. The rearrangement uses TRBV5-1 and TRBJ1-2; TRBD1 agrees at 8 bases. Germline CDR1 is SGHRS and CDR2 is YFSETQ. The junction had 4 bases not matched to a gene; V was cut back by 2 bases and J by 4 bases. CDR3 length: 14 residues. CDR3 bases: TGCGCCAGCAGCTTAGACAGGGGTGGCTATGGCTACACCTTC. Residues: CASSLDRGGYGYTF.

A single count supports this clone. This sequence joins TRBV2 and TRBJ2-7; perhaps TRBD1 as D (5 bases). Germline V lookup: CDR1 SNHLY, CDR2 FYNNEI. Trimming pared 7 bases from V and 2 bases from J, leaving 15 bases between. The CDR3 is 14 amino acids. The CDR3 region is CASTSDRVAYEQYF. The CDR3 region has the DNA TGTGCCAGCACTTCCGACAGAGTTGCCTACGAGCAGTACTTC.

The chain carries TRBV5-1 and TRBJ2-7; 8 bases are shared with TRBD1. The junction had 5 bases not matched to a gene; V was cut back by 3 bases and J by 3 bases. The CDR3 contains 14 residues. Germline CDR1 and CDR2: SGHRS and YFSETQ. CDR3 sequence (DNA): TGCGCCAGCAGCTCGACAGGGGACGGCTACGAGCAGTACTTC. Residues: CASSSTGDGYEQYF.

The J gene is TRBJ1-2, the V gene TRBV30; D uncertain. Germline lookup yields CDR1 GTSNPN and CDR2 SVGIG (reference sequence). The CDR3 has 13 residues. V shed 3 bases and J shed 6 bases, with 14 bases lying between them. Here the CDR3 reads CAWREKGRDGYTF. For the CDR3, the DNA is TGTGCCTGGAGGGAAAAAGGGAGAGATGGCTACACCTTC.

This clone was observed once. The chain couples TRBV7-3 to TRBJ1-2; the D is unclear. Germline loops: CDR1 SGHTA, CDR2 FQGTGA. V shed 1 base and J shed 2 bases, with 11 bases lying between them. This CDR3 has 15 residues. The CDR3 spells CASSLSRVGNYGYTF. CDR3 coding DNA: TGTGCCAGCAGCTTAAGTCGTGTCGGGAACTATGGCTACACCTTC.

The genes are TRBV2 and TRBJ2-2; TRBD1 is a possible D gene (5 bases). V gave up 0 bases and J gave up 7 bases, with 9 bases separating them. In germline, CDR1 is SNHLY, CDR2 FYNNEI. The CDR3 is 14 amino acids. This CDR3 is CASSEASGFGELFF. In DNA, the CDR3 is TGTGCCAGCAGTGAAGCGTCAGGGTTCGGGGAGCTGTTTTTT.

In its sample, this clone was seen a few times. The CDR3 protein is CASSLGQGGYGYTF. The DNA of the CDR3 is TGTGCCAGCAGTTTGGGTCAGGGTGGATACGGCTACACCTTC. The V and J genes are TRBV28 and TRBJ1-2; weak D call: TRBD1 (5 bases). Germline V gene data show CDR1 as MDHEN and CDR2 as SYDVKM. This CDR3 has 14 amino acids. V was shortened by 3 bases and J by 8 bases, with 16 bases between the two germline ends.

This CDR3 is CASSLLGRGSTEAFF. CDR3 coding DNA: TGTGCCAGCAGCTTGTTAGGCAGGGGGAGCACTGAAGCTTTCTTT. J is TRBJ1-1 and V is TRBV5-6, with 7 nucleotides matching TRBD1. This CDR3 has 15 residues. V dropped 1 base and J dropped 4; count of bases not matched to a gene: 7. Germline assignment: CDR1 SGHDT and CDR2 YYEEEE.

V usage is TRBV19 and J usage is TRBJ1-2; no firm D call. Trimming cost V 4 bases and J 5 bases, with 8 bases left between them. Germline V gene lookup returns CDR1 LNHDA and CDR2 SQIVND (reference sequence). The CDR3 contains 12 residues. The CDR3 DNA follows: TGTGCCAGTAGTAATTTAAAATATGGCTACACCTTC. Residues: CASSNLKYGYTF.

The rearrangement links TRBV9 to TRBJ2-2, with 7 bases fitting TRBD1. Germline V lookup: CDR1 SGDLS, CDR2 YYNGEE. The CDR3 covers 16 residues. V was pared by 2 bases and J by 6 bases, with 10 bases of the junction left unmatched. The CDR3 DNA reads as TGTGCCAGCAGCGTTTATACAGGGGTTGGCCCCGGGGAGCTGTTTTTT. This encodes CASSVYTGVGPGELFF.

This chain joins TRBV14 and TRBJ1-2; 7 bases match TRBD1. V lost 4 bases and J lost 9; bases outside the gene matches: 17. The CDR3 covers 16 residues. Germline-derived CDR1 and CDR2 are SGHDN and FVKESK. The CDR3 coding sequence is TGTGCCAGCAGCCCTATCCCCGGGACAGAAAGTATCAGCTACACCTTC. Residues: CASSPIPGTESISYTF.

The chain combines TRBV6-6 with TRBJ1-5; D is unresolved. The CDR3 contains 15 residues. Trimming shortened V by 7 bases and J by 2 bases, and 15 bases separated the two germline ends. Germline CDR1 reads MNHNY; CDR2 reads SVGAGI (reference sequence). The chain's CDR3 is CASNQPGFGNQPQHF. The CDR3 DNA reads as TGTGCCAGCAATCAACCGGGGTTTGGCAATCAGCCCCAGCATTTT.

The CDR3 region has the DNA TGTGCCAGCAGCGTAGATGGCGGGGTCTCCTACAATGAGCAGTTCTTC. As protein: CASSVDGGVSYNEQFF. The J gene is TRBJ2-1, the V gene TRBV9; D is perhaps TRBD2 (6 bases). This CDR3 contains 16 residues. Trimming stripped 0 bases from V and 0 bases from J, with 10 bases between. Germline loops: CDR1 SGDLS, CDR2 YYNGEE.

J is TRBJ1-2 and V is TRBV10-2; 7 nucleotides align to TRBD1. The germline V gene has CDR1 WSHSY and CDR2 SAAADI. The CDR3 loop spans 15 amino acids. V lost 7 bases to trimming and J lost 5 bases; unmatched junction nucleotides: 13. In DNA form, the CDR3 reads TGCGCCAGCAATAGTGGGCCAGGGGGATATTATGGCTACACCTTC. Translating gives CASNSGPGGYYGYTF.

The CDR3 region has the DNA TGTGCCAGCAGCTGGACTAGCGGGAGTGTAGATACGCAGTATTTT. Encoded protein: CASSWTSGSVDTQYF. This chain joins TRBV7-2 and TRBJ2-3, with TRBD2 matching over 13 bases. Germline-derived CDR1 and CDR2 are SGHTA and FQGNSA. The CDR3 is made up of 15 amino acids. V was clipped by 4 bases and J by 5 bases; unmatched bases: 3.

The table lists this clone with a count of one. The chain combines TRBV18 with TRBJ2-3, with 7 bases lining up with TRBD1. Germline V gene lookup returns CDR1 KGHSH and CDR2 LQKENI. The CDR3 loop spans 20 amino acids. V lost 3 bases and J lost 2; bases outside the gene matches: 20. CDR3 in DNA: TGTGCCAGCTCACCTCCCATGGGACAGTGGCGAAGCTCCGTCACAGATACGCAGTATTTT. Translating it yields CASSPPMGQWRSSVTDTQYF.

The chain combines TRBV7-3 with TRBJ2-1; TRBD2 matches 7 bases. This CDR3 has 18 residues. Germline CDR1 reads SGHTA; CDR2 reads FQGTGA. V lost 5 bases to trimming and J lost 5 bases; unmatched junction nucleotides: 18. The CDR3 here is CASSLQRGADRWDNEQFF. The CDR3 region has the DNA TGTGCCAGCAGCCTCCAGCGGGGTGCAGACCGGTGGGACAATGAGCAGTTCTTC.